A single count supports the clone carrying this TCR beta chain. As yet, its antigen is unknown. Vbeta (60) and Jbeta (13) primers were used in the PCR. Generated by immunoSEQ multiplex PCR, the TCRdb table keeps only in-frame clones and is missing some. The sample includes over 100,000 clones, just under 90% of them seen just once. The CDR3 has 12 amino acids. With 5 bases removed from V and 8 bases from J, the gap between germline ends came to 12 bases. In germline, CDR1 is MNHEY, CDR2 SVGAGI. This record belongs to a study of cytomegalovirus exposure and HLA in healthy donors. Findings and limits, study-wide: Accurate prediction of most subjects' HLA-A and HLA-B alleles from TCR beta sequences was reported. Researchers counted about 150 TCR beta chains as cytomegalovirus-associated.

This receptor was taken from a woman in her twenties or thirties in good health and CMV-seronegative. This rearrangement joins TRBV6-5 to TRBJ1-2; tentatively, D is TRBD1 (5 bases). Sequenced sample: PBMCs. The CDR3 DNA follows: TGTGCCAGCAGTACGGACCGGACAGGCTACACCTTC. Protein product: CASSTDRTGYTF.